The subject of this entry is one TCR beta chain. This CDR3 comprises 14 residues. The germline CDR1 and CDR2 sequences are MNHNS and SASEGT. With 3 bases removed from V and 0 bases from J, the gap between germline ends came to 6 bases. This specimen comes from a study of Ad26.COV2.S vaccination and SARS-CoV-2 variants. TCRdb keeps only in-frame clones here, not all; method: immunoSEQ multiplex PCR. The data contain roughly 300,000 clones, approximately 90% of them singletons. Treatment in this sample: some 20 received Ad26.COV2.S at low or high dose, single or two shots; about 5 received placebo; per-sample allocation not given. Repertoires come from day 63 after the first vaccine or placebo injection.

This chain uses TRBV6-1 with TRBJ1-3; no clear D gene. The clonotype comes from a person aged 18-65 years who received the Ad26.COV2.S COVID-19 vaccine or a placebo. The source was peripheral blood, collected in a trial of Ad26.COV2.S vaccine versus placebo. This CDR3 is CASSDRISGNTIYF. For the CDR3, the DNA is TGTGCCAGCAGTGACAGGATCTCTGGAAACACCATATATTTT.